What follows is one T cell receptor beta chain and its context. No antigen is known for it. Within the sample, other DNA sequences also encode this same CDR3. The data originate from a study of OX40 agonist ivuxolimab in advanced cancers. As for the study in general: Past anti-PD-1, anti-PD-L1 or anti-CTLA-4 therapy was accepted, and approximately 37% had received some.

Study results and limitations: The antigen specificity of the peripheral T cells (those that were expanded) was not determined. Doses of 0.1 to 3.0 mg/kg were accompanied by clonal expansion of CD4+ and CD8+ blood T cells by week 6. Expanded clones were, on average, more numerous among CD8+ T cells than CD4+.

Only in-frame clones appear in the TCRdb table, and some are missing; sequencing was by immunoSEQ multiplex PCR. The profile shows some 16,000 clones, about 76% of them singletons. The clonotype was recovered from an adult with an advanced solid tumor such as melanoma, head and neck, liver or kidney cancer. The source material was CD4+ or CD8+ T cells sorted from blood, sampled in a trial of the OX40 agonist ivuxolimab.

The CDR3 sequence: CASSPGTGYGYTF. The CDR3 DNA sequence: TGTGCCAGCAGTCCCGGGACAGGCTATGGCTACACCTTC. The genes are TRBV27 and TRBJ1-2, with 8 bases aligning to TRBD1. Germline V gene data show CDR1 as MNHEY and CDR2 as SMNVEV (reference sequence). The CDR3 has 13 residues. V was clipped by 5 bases and J by 4 bases; unmatched bases: 3.